This TCR beta chain stems from a study of T cells expressing NK-cell markers. Across the study: The TCR beta repertoires originated in sorted CD3+CD56+NKG2C+, CD3+CD56+NKG2C- and CD3+CD56-NKG2C+ T cells.

Reanalyzing the 5' RACE reads, TCRdb keeps one entry per CDR3 protein, without DNA. The sample data list a few hundred thousand distinct CDR3 sequences. This CDR3 is 16 amino acids long. Germline values: CDR1 KGHDR, CDR2 SFDVKD. Specimen: blood T cells: a sorted CD56 or NKG2C T cell subset, CD4+ or CD8+ T cells, or bulk PBMC T cells (not recorded which). This chain uses TRBV24-1 with TRBJ1-6; there is no DNA to check the TCRdb D call of TRBD1. This sequence was found in a man between 18 and 69 years old in good health. The CDR3 region is CATSVTGTGLNSPLHF.